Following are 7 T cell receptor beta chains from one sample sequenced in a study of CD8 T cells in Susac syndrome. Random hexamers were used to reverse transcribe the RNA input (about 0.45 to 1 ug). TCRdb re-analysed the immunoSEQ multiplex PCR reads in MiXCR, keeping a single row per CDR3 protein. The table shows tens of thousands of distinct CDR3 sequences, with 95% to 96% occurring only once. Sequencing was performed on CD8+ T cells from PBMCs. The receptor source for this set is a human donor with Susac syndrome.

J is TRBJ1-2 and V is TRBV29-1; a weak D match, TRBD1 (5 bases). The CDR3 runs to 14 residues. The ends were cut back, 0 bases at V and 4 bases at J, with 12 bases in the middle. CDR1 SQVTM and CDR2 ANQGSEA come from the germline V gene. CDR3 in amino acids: CSVEDPGRIYGYTF. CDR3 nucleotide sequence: TGCAGCGTTGAAGACCCGGGACGGATCTATGGCTACACCTTC.

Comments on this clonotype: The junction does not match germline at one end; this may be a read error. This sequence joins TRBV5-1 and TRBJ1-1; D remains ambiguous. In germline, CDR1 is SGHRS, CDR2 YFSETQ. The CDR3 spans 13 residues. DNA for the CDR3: TGTGCCAGCAGTTTAACAGAGAACACTGAAGCTTTCTTT. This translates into CASSLTENTEAFF.

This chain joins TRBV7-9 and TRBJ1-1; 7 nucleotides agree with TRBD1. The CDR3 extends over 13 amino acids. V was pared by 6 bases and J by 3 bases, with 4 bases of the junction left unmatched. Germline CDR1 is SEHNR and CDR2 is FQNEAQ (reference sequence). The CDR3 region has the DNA TGTGCCAGCAGGTCCACAGGGGACACTGAAGCTTTCTTT. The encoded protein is CASRSTGDTEAFF.

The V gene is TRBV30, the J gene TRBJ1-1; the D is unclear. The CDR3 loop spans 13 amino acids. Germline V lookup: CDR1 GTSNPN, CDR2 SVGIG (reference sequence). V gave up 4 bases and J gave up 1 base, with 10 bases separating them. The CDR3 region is CAWTDGQNTEAFF. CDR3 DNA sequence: TGTGCCTGGACCGACGGGCAGAACACTGAAGCTTTCTTT.

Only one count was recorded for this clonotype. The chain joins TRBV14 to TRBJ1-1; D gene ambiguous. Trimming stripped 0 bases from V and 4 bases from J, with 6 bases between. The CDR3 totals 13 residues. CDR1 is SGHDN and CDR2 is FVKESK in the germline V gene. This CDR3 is CASSQDPGTEAFF. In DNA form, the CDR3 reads TGTGCCAGCAGCCAAGATCCGGGCACTGAAGCTTTCTTT.

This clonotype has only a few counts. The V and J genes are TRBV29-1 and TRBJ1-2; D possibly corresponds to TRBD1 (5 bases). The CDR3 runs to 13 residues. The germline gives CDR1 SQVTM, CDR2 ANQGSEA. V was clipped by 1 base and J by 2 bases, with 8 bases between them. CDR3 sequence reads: CSVEGGENYGYTF. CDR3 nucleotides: TGCAGCGTTGAAGGGGGGGAGAACTATGGCTACACCTTC.

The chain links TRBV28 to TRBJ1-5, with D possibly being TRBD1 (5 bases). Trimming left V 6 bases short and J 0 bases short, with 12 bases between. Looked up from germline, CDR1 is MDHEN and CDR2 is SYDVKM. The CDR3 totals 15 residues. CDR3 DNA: TGTGCCAGCAGAGTACAGGTTTATAGCAATCAGCCCCAGCATTTT. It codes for CASRVQVYSNQPQHF.